The clone carrying this T cell receptor beta chain is a singleton in its sample. This specimen belongs to a study of blood T cells in healthy people across ages. The germline CDR1 and CDR2 sequences are DFQATT and SNEGSKA (reference sequence). The V and J ends lost 8 bases and 4 bases, in that order; junction bases with no gene match: 14. The CDR3 is 15 amino acids. Sample-barcoded 5' priming and a J-beta primer mix drove a second PCR of 7 to 11 cycles. The yield of each sample was at least 2.5 million CDR3-containing paired-end reads. TCRdb re-derived calls from the 5' RACE reads in MiXCR, one entry per CDR3 protein. The sample records around 870,000 distinct CDR3 sequences, under 30% being singletons.

Sequencing input: blood. This chain joins TRBV20-1 and TRBJ1-1; 9 bases align to TRBD1. This clonotype originated in a woman of 80 years or more in good health. Here the CDR3 reads CSPVPGQGIPTEAFF. CDR3 nucleotide sequence: TGCAGTCCAGTCCCCGGACAGGGGATACCCACTGAAGCTTTCTTT.